The 30 T cell receptor beta chains listed next were all sequenced from one sample in a study of blood T cell repertoires in COVID-19. Assay: immunoSEQ multiplex PCR; the TCRdb copy retains only in-frame clones and omits some. The data contain approximately 240,000 clones, 70% to 90% of them seen just once; the ten biggest clones take up under 3.5%. Sequencing used peripheral blood. Every receptor here comes from a man aged 50 or older who had recovered from COVID-19.

This chain joins TRBV28 and TRBJ2-7; 8 bases are shared with TRBD1. From germline, CDR1 is MDHEN and CDR2 SYDVKM. The V segment lost 6 bases and the J segment 1 base; nucleotides outside the gene matches: 8. This CDR3 is built from 15 residues. The CDR3 loop is CASRGAGDRSYEQYF. Written as DNA, the CDR3 is TGTGCCAGCAGAGGAGCCGGGGACAGGTCCTACGAGCAGTACTTC.

The chain joins TRBV6-5 to TRBJ1-5; 8 bases align to TRBD1. The CDR3 contains 12 residues. Per the germline V gene, CDR1 is MNHEY and CDR2 is SVGAGI. The junction had 4 bases not matched to a gene; V was cut back by 9 bases and J by 6 bases. In DNA form, the CDR3 reads TGTGCCAGTAGGACAGGGAGTCAGCCCCAGCATTTT. Protein sequence: CASRTGSQPQHF.

The chain uses TRBV24-1 and TRBJ2-3; D might be TRBD2 (6 bases). Germline CDR1 is KGHDR and CDR2 is SFDVKD. Trimming stripped 6 bases from V and 5 bases from J, with 11 bases between. This CDR3 has 13 amino acids. The CDR3 loop reads CATSLGGVDTQYF. CDR3 DNA sequence: TGTGCCACCAGTCTCGGCGGGGTAGATACGCAGTATTTT.

This chain joins TRBV6-5 and TRBJ1-5; D is uncertain. Germline V gene sequence: CDR1 MNHEY, CDR2 SVGAGI. This CDR3 is built from 13 residues. V dropped 0 bases and J dropped 4 bases, with 4 bases sitting between them. CDR3 residues: CASSYSTNQPQHF. In DNA, the CDR3 is TGTGCCAGCAGTTACTCCACAAATCAGCCCCAGCATTTT.

The rearrangement uses TRBV5-1 and TRBJ2-3; 7 bases align to TRBD1. Germline V CDR1 and CDR2: SGHRS, YFSETQ. Trimming took 1 base from V and 3 from J; bases not matched to a gene: 2. The CDR3 runs 14 residues. The CDR3 bases are TGCGCCAGCAGCTTGCCAGGGGGAACAGATACGCAGTATTTT. It codes for CASSLPGGTDTQYF.

The rearrangement joins TRBV6-5 to TRBJ2-7; 11 nucleotides match TRBD2. This CDR3 region has 14 residues. The ends lost 5 bases at V and 5 bases at J; junction bases unmatched: 5. The V gene's germline CDR1 is MNHEY and CDR2 SVGAGI. The CDR3 here is CASSRGLAAHEQYF. The CDR3 bases are TGTGCCAGCAGTAGGGGACTAGCGGCCCACGAGCAGTACTTC.

The gene calls are TRBV5-1 and TRBJ2-2; D gene unclear. Germline CDR1 SGHRS, CDR2 YFSETQ. Between the trimmed V and J ends, which lost 0 bases and 1 base, there was a span of 7 bases. The CDR3 length is 15 residues. The CDR3 DNA is TGCGCCAGCAGCTTGGCCGCAGAGAACACCGGGGAGCTGTTTTTT. Protein: CASSLAAENTGELFF.

The chain recombines TRBV24-1 with TRBJ2-3, with D perhaps TRBD2 (5 bases). Germline V gene lookup returns CDR1 KGHDR and CDR2 SFDVKD. The CDR3 spans 17 residues. V was clipped by 7 bases and J by 1 base, with 20 bases between them. For the CDR3, the DNA is TGTGCCACCAGGTCTCGCGGGCTTGTCGACGGCACAGATACGCAGTATTTT. Translated: CATRSRGLVDGTDTQYF.

V and J are TRBV27 and TRBJ2-1; 8 bases agree with TRBD2. This CDR3 spans 16 amino acids. The ends lost 6 bases at V and 3 bases at J; junction bases unmatched: 10. Germline lookup yields CDR1 MNHEY and CDR2 SMNVEV (reference sequence). In DNA form, the CDR3 reads TGTGCCAGCAGCCTCCGGGTAGCGGGAATCTACAATGAGCAGTTCTTC. Its protein product is CASSLRVAGIYNEQFF.

The V call is TRBV5-4, the J call TRBJ2-7; 7 nucleotides align to TRBD1. The germline CDR1 and CDR2 sequences are SGHNT and YYREEE (reference sequence). The CDR3 runs to 16 residues. J lost 3 bases, V lost 0 bases, and 9 bases had no gene match. The CDR3 bases are TGTGCCAGCAGCTTGGGGTCCGGGACAGCTCTCTACGAGCAGTACTTC. Protein sequence: CASSLGSGTALYEQYF.

The chain combines TRBV28 with TRBJ2-3; 14 bases match TRBD2. The CDR3 contains 16 residues. Trimming cost V 5 bases and J 5 bases; bases outside gene matches: 6. Germline values: CDR1 MDHEN, CDR2 SYDVKM. CDR3 nucleotide sequence: TGTGCCAGCAGTCCCCCTGGACTAGCGGGAGGAGATACGCAGTATTTT. Protein sequence: CASSPPGLAGGDTQYF.

The gene calls are TRBV5-4 and TRBJ2-7; 8 nucleotides line up with TRBD1. The CDR3 length is 15 residues. The V gene's germline CDR1 is SGHNT and CDR2 YYREEE (reference sequence). V dropped 9 bases and J dropped 3; count of bases not matched to a gene: 14. The CDR3 loop reads CATQPGTGGIYEQYF. In DNA form, the CDR3 reads TGTGCCACCCAGCCCGGCACAGGGGGGATCTACGAGCAGTACTTC.

V gene TRBV5-1 combines with J gene TRBJ2-1; no clear D gene. Germline V gene sequence: CDR1 SGHRS, CDR2 YFSETQ. Trimming stripped 1 base from V and 5 bases from J, with 7 bases between. The CDR3 consists of 13 residues. DNA for the CDR3: TGCGCCAGCAGCTTGCTTCAGGACAATGAGCAGTTCTTC. Translation: CASSLLQDNEQFF.

The J gene is TRBJ2-1, the V gene TRBV27; perhaps TRBD2 as D (5 bases). CDR1 is MNHEY and CDR2 is SMNVEV in the germline V gene (reference sequence). The CDR3 has 14 residues. Deletions cut 5 bases from V and 0 bases from J, with 8 bases between. The CDR3 sequence: CASSRAGSYNEQFF. In DNA, the CDR3 is TGTGCCAGCAGTCGGGCGGGCTCCTACAATGAGCAGTTCTTC.

The chain employs TRBV6-1 and TRBJ2-7, with TRBD1 matching 7 bases. Per the germline V gene, CDR1 is MNHNS and CDR2 is SASEGT. The trim removed 5 bases at V and 6 bases at J, leaving 10 bases unmatched. The CDR3 covers 14 residues. The CDR3 loop reads CASSFDRVQAEQYF. The CDR3, as DNA: TGTGCCAGCAGTTTCGACAGGGTCCAAGCCGAGCAGTACTTC.

The table lists this clone with a few counts. The chain uses TRBV24-1 and TRBJ1-5; 9 bases are shared with TRBD1. The V segment lost 2 bases and the J segment 4 bases; nucleotides outside the gene matches: 2. Germline V gene data show CDR1 as KGHDR and CDR2 as SFDVKD. This CDR3 has 15 residues. CDR3 protein: CATSDSGQGNQPQHF. Here the CDR3 DNA reads TGTGCCACCAGTGATTCAGGACAGGGGAATCAGCCCCAGCATTTT.

The chain carries TRBV29-1 and TRBJ2-2, with TRBD2 identical over 11 bases. V trimming: 4 bases; J trimming: 3 bases; junction bases outside the gene matches: 7. Germline CDR1 reads SQVTM; CDR2 reads ANQGSEA. CDR3 size: 16 residues. The CDR3 region has the DNA TGCAGCGTTGCCTTAGCGGGAGGGACCTACACCGGGGAGCTGTTTTTT. Protein product: CSVALAGGTYTGELFF.

The J gene is TRBJ1-5, the V gene TRBV28; possibly TRBD1 for D (5 bases). Trimming removed 4 bases at V and 1 base at J, with 17 bases between. CDR3 length equals 17 residues. The germline V gene encodes CDR1 MDHEN and CDR2 SYDVKM. The CDR3 nucleotides are TGTGCCAGCAGTTCGGCCGGGGGAGGTAGAAGCAATCAGCCCCAGCATTTT. It yields the protein CASSSAGGGRSNQPQHF. The full variable domain, with the rest looked up from reference TRBV28 and TRBJ1-5, is DVKVTQSSRYLVKRTGEKVFLECVQDMDHENMFWYRQDPGLGLRLIYFSYDVKMKEKGDIPEGYSVSREKKERFSLILESASTNQTSMYLCASSSAGGGRSNQPQHFGDGTRLSIL.

Here the CDR3 reads CASRGRGRYTDTQYF. CDR3 in DNA: TGTGCCAGTAGGGGCAGGGGGCGTTACACAGATACGCAGTATTTT. The rearrangement links TRBV19 to TRBJ2-3, with 8 nucleotides matching TRBD1. Trimming cost V 6 bases and J 2 bases; bases outside gene matches: 7. Per the germline V gene, CDR1 is LNHDA and CDR2 is SQIVND (reference sequence). The CDR3 has 15 amino acids.

This rearrangement joins TRBV29-1 to TRBJ2-1; TRBD1 agrees at 10 bases. This CDR3 is built from 14 residues. The germline CDR1 and CDR2 sequences are SQVTM and ANQGSEA. J gave up 2 bases and V 7 bases, and 5 bases lay outside the gene matches. The CDR3 here is CSASGTGAYNEQFF. The CDR3 nucleotides read TGCAGCGCCTCCGGGACAGGGGCCTACAATGAGCAGTTCTTC.

As concerns this clone: Distinct nucleotide sequences in the sample also encode this CDR3. This chain connects TRBV7-9 to TRBJ1-5, with 7 bases fitting TRBD1. In germline, CDR1 is SEHNR, CDR2 FQNEAQ (reference sequence). Trimming took 2 bases from V and 2 from J; bases not matched to a gene: 0. The CDR3 length is 14 residues. The chain's CDR3 is CASSLTGGNQPQHF. The CDR3 DNA reads TGTGCCAGCAGCTTAACAGGGGGCAATCAGCCCCAGCATTTT. Variable domain in full (rest from reference TRBV7-9 and TRBJ1-5): DTGVSQNPRHKITKRGQNVTFRCDPISEHNRLYWYRQTLGQGPEFLTYFQNEAQLEKSRLLSDRFSAERPKGSFSTLEIQRTEQGDSAMYLCASSLTGGNQPQHFGDGTRLSIL.

The chain combines TRBV28 with TRBJ1-2; a possible D gene is TRBD1 (5 bases). The germline V and J ends were trimmed by 6 bases and 4 bases, with 21 bases remaining between them. The CDR3 totals 16 residues. The germline gives CDR1 MDHEN, CDR2 SYDVKM. CDR3 loop: CASSSLRGNSGYGYTF. CDR3 in DNA: TGTGCCAGCAGCTCACTTAGGGGCAATTCTGGCTATGGCTACACCTTC.

CDR3 in DNA: TGTGCCAGCAGTGACAGATACGAGCAGTACTTC. Its translation: CASSDRYEQYF. The rearrangement uses TRBV28 and TRBJ2-7; TRBD1 might be the D (5 bases). V was cut by 5 bases and J by 4 bases, with 6 bases left in between. The CDR3 length is 11 residues. Looked up from germline, CDR1 is MDHEN and CDR2 is SYDVKM.

The chain employs TRBV19 and TRBJ2-7; 8 nucleotides match TRBD1. The CDR3 spans 14 residues. CDR1 and CDR2 from the germline V gene are LNHDA and SQIVND (reference sequence). V was clipped by 3 bases and J by 3 bases; unmatched bases: 4. The CDR3 nucleotides are TGTGCCAGTAGTATTTCCGGGACAGGCTACGAGCAGTACTTC. The encoded protein is CASSISGTGYEQYF.

The gene calls are TRBV7-7 and TRBJ2-3, with D possibly being TRBD2 (6 bases). The V gene's germline CDR1 is SSHAT and CDR2 FNYEAQ (reference sequence). This CDR3 is 13 amino acids long. V was trimmed by 5 bases and J by 8 bases, leaving 14 bases between them. The CDR3 DNA follows: TGTGCCAGCAGCACCACCCAGGGAGGTACGCAGTATTTT. Translating it yields CASSTTQGGTQYF.

The chain links TRBV28 to TRBJ2-5, with 9 nucleotides matching TRBD1. CDR3 length equals 16 residues. V lost 4 bases and J lost 5; bases outside the gene matches: 11. In germline, CDR1 is MDHEN, CDR2 SYDVKM. The CDR3, as DNA: TGTGCCAGCAGTTCTGAGGACAGGGGCGGTTTGGAGACCCAGTACTTC. This encodes CASSSEDRGGLETQYF.

This rearrangement joins TRBV28 to TRBJ1-3, with D unresolved. The germline gives CDR1 MDHEN, CDR2 SYDVKM. The CDR3 covers 13 residues. The V gene lost 3 bases and the J gene lost 4 bases, with 7 bases spanning the gap. The CDR3 DNA is TGTGCCAGCAGTTTGGGAGGAGGAAACACCATATATTTT. Translating gives CASSLGGGNTIYF.

The chain uses TRBV7-9 and TRBJ2-7; D unclear. Germline CDR1 is SEHNR and CDR2 is FQNEAQ (reference sequence). CDR3 size: 14 residues. The V gene lost 5 bases and the J gene lost 1 base, with 12 bases spanning the gap. The CDR3 spells CASSPAYMSYEQYF. In DNA, the CDR3 is TGTGCCAGCAGCCCCGCCTATATGTCCTACGAGCAGTACTTC. The whole variable domain, filled in from reference TRBV7-9 and TRBJ2-7, reads DTGVSQNPRHKITKRGQNVTFRCDPISEHNRLYWYRQTLGQGPEFLTYFQNEAQLEKSRLLSDRFSAERPKGSFSTLEIQRTEQGDSAMYLCASSPAYMSYEQYFGPGTRLTVT.

This chain connects TRBV27 to TRBJ2-7, with a weak D call TRBD1 (6 bases). The CDR3 sequence is 15 residues long. The germline V and J ends were trimmed by 4 bases and 0 bases, with 13 bases remaining between them. CDR1 is MNHEY and CDR2 is SMNVEV in the germline V gene (reference sequence). The CDR3 region is CASSSTGLGSYEQYF. The CDR3 nucleotides are TGTGCCAGCAGTTCAACAGGGCTTGGCTCCTACGAGCAGTACTTC.

The V call is TRBV15, the J call TRBJ1-3; D call uncertain. This CDR3 is 15 amino acids long. The germline V gene encodes CDR1 LNHNV and CDR2 YYDKDF (reference sequence). The V and J ends lost 1 base and 0 bases respectively, with 7 bases between them. The CDR3 DNA is TGTGCCACCAGCAGAGGGCCAAGCTCTGGAAACACCATATATTTT. Residues: CATSRGPSSGNTIYF. The complete variable domain, with remaining parts taken from reference TRBV15 and TRBJ1-3, reads DAMVIQNPRYQVTQFGKPVTLSCSQTLNHNVMYWYQQKSSQAPKLLFHYYDKDFNNEADTPDNFQSRRPNTSFCFLDIRSPGLGDTAMYLCATSRGPSSGNTIYFGEGSWLTVV.